This TCR beta chain was retrieved from a study of cytomegalovirus exposure and HLA in healthy donors. Whole-study results and caveats: The study listed around 150 cytomegalovirus-associated TCR beta chains.

The donors were part of the validation cohort of roughly 130 subjects. That cohort was separate from the first cohort, which comprised fewer than 800 subjects. V shed 4 bases, J shed 5 bases, and the junction held 4 bases outside the gene matches. Germline lookup yields CDR1 SGHTA and CDR2 FQGNSA. The CDR3 is 14 amino acids. Clones were read by immunoSEQ multiplex PCR, and TCRdb kept only the in-frame ones, dropping some. The table shows fewer than 150,000 clones, with about 87% occurring only once. About this clone: Antigen unknown.

Sample: PBMCs. The origin of this receptor is a young man in good health and CMV-seronegative. V usage is TRBV7-2 and J usage is TRBJ2-5; 10 nucleotides match TRBD1. CDR3 sequence: CASSSTGGGETQYF. CDR3 DNA: TGTGCCAGCAGCTCGACAGGGGGCGGGGAGACCCAGTACTTC.